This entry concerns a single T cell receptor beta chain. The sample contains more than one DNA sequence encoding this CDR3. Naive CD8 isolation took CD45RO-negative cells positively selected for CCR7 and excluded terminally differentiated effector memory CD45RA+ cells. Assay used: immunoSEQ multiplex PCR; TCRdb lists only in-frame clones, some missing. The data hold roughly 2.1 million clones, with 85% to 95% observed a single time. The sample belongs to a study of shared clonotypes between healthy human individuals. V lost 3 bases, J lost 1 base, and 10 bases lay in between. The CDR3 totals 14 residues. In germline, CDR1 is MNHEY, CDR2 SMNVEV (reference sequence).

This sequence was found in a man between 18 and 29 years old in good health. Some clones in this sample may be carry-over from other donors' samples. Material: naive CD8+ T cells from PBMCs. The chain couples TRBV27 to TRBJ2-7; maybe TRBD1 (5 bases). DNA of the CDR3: TGTGCCAGCAGTTTCCAGGGTGGATCCTACGAGCAGTACTTC. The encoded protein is CASSFQGGSYEQYF.